These 18 T cell receptor beta chains share one sample of origin, sequenced in a study of identical twins. From the 5' RACE reads, TCRdb called clonotypes with MiXCR, one entry per CDR3 protein. The sample holds roughly 570,000 distinct CDR3 sequences, over 8.5% seen once. These data were likewise used in another study, on yellow fever vaccine responses in identical twins.

Sequences were obtained from PBMCs. These receptors came from a young woman in good health.

This clonotype was seen a handful of times. The V and J genes are TRBV28 and TRBJ1-5, with D possibly matching TRBD1 (6 bases). Germline lookup yields CDR1 MDHEN and CDR2 SYDVKM. Trimming took off 10 bases at V and 0 bases at J, with 10 bases between the two ends. The CDR3 extends over 13 amino acids. CDR3 protein: CAIGQPSNQPQHF. The CDR3 nucleotides are TGTGCCATCGGACAGCCTAGCAATCAGCCCCAGCATTTT.

The chain carries TRBV4-3 and TRBJ2-2; TRBD2 matches at 8 bases. The CDR3 is made up of 16 amino acids. V gave up 4 bases and J gave up 5 bases; unmatched junction bases: 9. CDR1 is LGHNA and CDR2 is YSLEER in the germline V gene. As DNA, the CDR3 is TGCGCCAGCAGCCCGCGACTAGCGTCGGATACCGGGGAGCTGTTTTTT. It codes for CASSPRLASDTGELFF.

This chain uses TRBV6-5 with TRBJ2-7, with 8 bases identical to TRBD2. CDR1 and CDR2 (germline): MNHEY, SVGAGI. The CDR3 consists of 15 residues. V lost 6 bases to trimming and J lost 0 bases; unmatched junction nucleotides: 7. Here the CDR3 DNA reads TGTGCCAGCAGCTATATGGGACTAGACTCCTACGAGCAGTACTTC. Its translation: CASSYMGLDSYEQYF.

This clonotype was observed a few times. V gene TRBV20-1 combines with J gene TRBJ2-1; D is uncertain. The V end lost 6 bases, the J end lost 0 bases, and 15 bases lay between the germline ends. This CDR3 region has 15 residues. Germline V gives CDR1 DFQATT, CDR2 SNEGSKA (reference sequence). The chain's CDR3 is CSATHDYSSYNEQFF. In DNA form, the CDR3 reads TGCAGTGCCACCCACGATTATAGCTCCTACAATGAGCAGTTCTTC.

This clonotype was seen repeatedly, ten times or more. This chain joins TRBV5-1 and TRBJ2-2; 8 bases line up with TRBD1. With 3 bases clipped from V and 4 bases from J, the junction kept 11 bases outside the gene matches. CDR3 size: 17 residues. Germline V gene sequence: CDR1 SGHRS, CDR2 YFSETQ. As DNA, the CDR3 is TGCGCCAGCAGCTCCAATGCAGGGGGCTCGGGCACCGGGGAGCTGTTTTTT. Amino acid sequence: CASSSNAGGSGTGELFF.

This clonotype was counted ten times or more. The chain recombines TRBV4-3 with TRBJ1-2; the D gene is possibly TRBD1 (6 bases). Germline V lookup: CDR1 LGHNA, CDR2 YSLEER. The CDR3 contains 14 residues. Trimming left V 4 bases short and J 5 bases short, with 14 bases between. The CDR3 DNA sequence: TGCGCCAGCAGCCGCTCCGGGACAACATATGGCTACACCTTC. As protein: CASSRSGTTYGYTF.

Ten or more counts support this clonotype. V is TRBV4-3 and J is TRBJ1-2; D call uncertain. The length of the CDR3 is 12 residues. Germline lookup yields CDR1 LGHNA and CDR2 YSLEER. V shed 3 bases and J shed 7 bases, with 9 bases lying between them. As DNA, the CDR3 is TGCGCCAGCAGCCAGTCCGGGGTTGGCTACACCTTC. This gives the protein CASSQSGVGYTF.

This clonotype occurred a few times. V is TRBV5-1 and J is TRBJ2-6; either TRBD1 or TRBD2 may supply D (5 bases each). The ends were cut back, 4 bases at V and 2 bases at J, with 13 bases in the middle. This CDR3 has 16 amino acids. Germline CDR1 is SGHRS and CDR2 is YFSETQ. The CDR3 protein is CASSPGALPGANVLTF. In DNA, the CDR3 is TGCGCCAGCAGCCCCGGGGCCCTCCCTGGGGCCAACGTCCTGACTTTC.

The V call is TRBV20-1, the J call TRBJ2-7; no firm D call. V lost 0 bases, J lost 4 bases, and 16 bases lay in between. Germline lookup yields CDR1 DFQATT and CDR2 SNEGSKA (reference sequence). This CDR3 has 15 residues. The CDR3 DNA reads as TGCAGTGCTAGAGAAGCCGTCACCCCCGATTACGAGCAGTACTTC. It codes for CSAREAVTPDYEQYF.

This clonotype was observed a handful of times. V usage is TRBV3-1 and J usage is TRBJ2-1, with D perhaps matching TRBD1 (8 bases). This CDR3 spans 16 amino acids. Germline V gene data show CDR1 as LGHDT and CDR2 as YNNKEL (reference sequence). V gave up 1 base and J gave up 4 bases, with 14 bases separating them. The CDR3 loop reads CASSQGTGGGYNEQFF. The CDR3 nucleotides read TGTGCCAGCAGCCAAGGCACAGGGGGGGGTTACAATGAGCAGTTCTTC.

The sample holds many counts of this clonotype. The CDR3 nucleotides read TGTGCCAGCAGCTCAGGGGGTACAGGCTCACCCCTCCACTTT. Its protein product is CASSSGGTGSPLHF. The chain employs TRBV7-9 and TRBJ1-6; 7 bases are a match to TRBD1. Germline loops: CDR1 SEHNR, CDR2 FQNEAQ (reference sequence). The CDR3 is 14 amino acids. V was pared by 4 bases and J by 10 bases, with 7 bases of the junction left unmatched.

In DNA form, the CDR3 reads TGTGCCATCGGTGGGGAAAGTACCCGGGAGCTGTTTTTT. It is translated as CAIGGESTRELFF. V gene TRBV10-3 combines with J gene TRBJ2-2; D uncertain. CDR1 is ENHRY, CDR2 SYGVKD, per germline. This CDR3 has 13 amino acids. V lost 8 bases to trimming and J lost 9 bases, with 16 bases between them.

This clonotype has a count of ten or more. The chain carries TRBV5-1 and TRBJ2-3, with TRBD2 matching over 10 bases. The J segment lost 0 bases and the V segment lost 4 bases, leaving 8 bases of the junction unmatched. CDR3 size: 17 residues. Germline CDR1 reads SGHRS; CDR2 reads YFSETQ. The CDR3 reads CASSGGLADSSTDTQYF. In nucleotides, the CDR3 is TGCGCCAGCAGCGGAGGACTAGCGGATTCTAGCACAGATACGCAGTATTTT.

This clonotype has only a few counts. J is TRBJ2-3 and V is TRBV19; the D gene is possibly TRBD2 (6 bases). CDR3 length: 13 amino acids. Trimming stripped 8 bases from V and 3 bases from J, with 12 bases between. CDR1 LNHDA and CDR2 SQIVND come from the germline V gene (reference sequence). The CDR3 region has the DNA TGTGCCAGTCGACTAGTTGGAACAGATACGCAGTATTTT. Amino acids: CASRLVGTDTQYF.

The genes are TRBV2 and TRBJ2-5, with D possibly being TRBD2 (6 bases). Between the trimmed V and J ends, which lost 1 base and 5 bases, there was a span of 11 bases. The CDR3 spans 14 residues. Per germline, CDR1 SNHLY and CDR2 FYNNEI. The CDR3 here is CASSEEWGTETQYF. The CDR3 DNA reads TGTGCCAGCAGTGAAGAATGGGGGACTGAGACCCAGTACTTC. Using reference TRBV2 and TRBJ2-5 for the parts outside the CDR3, the full variable domain is EPEVTQTPSHQVTQMGQEVILRCVPISNHLYFYWYRQILGQKVEFLVSFYNNEISEKSEIFDDQFSVERPDGSNFTLKIRSTKLEDSAMYFCASSEEWGTETQYFGPGTRLLVL.

This clonotype occurred many times. The gene calls are TRBV29-1 and TRBJ2-1; 9 bases are a match to TRBD1. The germline gives CDR1 SQVTM, CDR2 ANQGSEA. J lost 4 bases, V lost 0 bases, and 7 bases had no gene match. This CDR3 region has 16 residues. The CDR3 region is CSVEDPGQGEYNEQFF. In nucleotides, the CDR3 is TGCAGCGTTGAAGACCCGGGACAGGGAGAATACAATGAGCAGTTCTTC.

This clonotype was seen ten or more times. V usage is TRBV11-2 and J usage is TRBJ1-5; the D gene is possibly TRBD1 (6 bases). CDR1 is SGHAT and CDR2 is FQNNGV in the germline V gene. V was clipped by 3 bases and J by 5 bases, with 14 bases between them. The CDR3 covers 15 residues. This chain's CDR3 is CASSFGEGVDQPQHF. CDR3 nucleotide sequence: TGTGCCAGCAGCTTTGGGGAGGGGGTAGATCAGCCCCAGCATTTT.

This clonotype has a count of ten or more. The V and J genes are TRBV10-3 and TRBJ2-1, with 9 bases lining up with TRBD1. This CDR3 comprises 14 residues. CDR1 ENHRY and CDR2 SYGVKD come from the germline V gene. The J segment lost 9 bases and the V segment lost 6 bases, leaving 9 bases of the junction unmatched. CDR3 loop: CAIRGGQGISEQFF. DNA of the CDR3: TGTGCCATCAGGGGCGGACAGGGGATTTCTGAGCAGTTCTTC.